One sample yielded the 6 T cell receptor beta chains listed below, sequenced in a study of T cell responses to AZD1222 COVID-19 vaccine. TCRdb keeps only in-frame clones here, not all; method: immunoSEQ multiplex PCR. Among 65,000 to 80,000 clones, approximately 86% were seen once, and the ten largest hold roughly 24%. Sequenced here: peripheral blood, sampled on day 0 of AZD1222 vaccination. Receptors originate from an adult in good health.

This chain links TRBV5-1 with TRBJ2-7; D uncertain. Germline values: CDR1 SGHRS, CDR2 YFSETQ. Trimming cost V 4 bases and J 0 bases, with 17 bases left between them. The CDR3 is 16 residues long. The CDR3 region has the DNA TGCGCCAGCAGCCGCTATCGGAGACCCTCCTCCTACGAGCAGTACTTC. Translating gives CASSRYRRPSSYEQYF.

The chain employs TRBV27 and TRBJ1-1; D might be TRBD1 (6 bases). CDR3 size: 15 residues. Germline V gives CDR1 MNHEY, CDR2 SMNVEV (reference sequence). Between the trimmed V and J ends, which lost 4 bases and 3 bases, there was a span of 15 bases. The CDR3, as DNA: TGTGCCAGCAGTTCTACAGGGCAGTCGCACACTGAAGCTTTCTTT. This codes for CASSSTGQSHTEAFF.

The chain has TRBV7-8 and TRBJ1-5; D unclear. CDR1 is SGHVS, CDR2 FQNEAQ, per germline. V lost 2 bases and J lost 5, with 7 bases in between. The CDR3 is 13 residues long. CDR3 in DNA: TGTGCCAGCAGCTTAATTAAAGATCAGCCCCAGCATTTT. It is translated as CASSLIKDQPQHF.

The chain uses TRBV24-1 and TRBJ1-2; 7 nucleotides align to TRBD1. Germline CDR1 reads KGHDR; CDR2 reads SFDVKD. This CDR3 spans 14 amino acids. The V segment lost 2 bases and the J segment 8 bases; nucleotides outside the gene matches: 7. The CDR3 here is CATSDYRQGTGYTF. CDR3 nucleotides: TGTGCCACCAGTGATTATCGACAGGGAACCGGCTACACCTTC.

The chain employs TRBV3-1 (or the pseudogene TRBV3-2) and TRBJ2-5, with 9 bases that match TRBD2. This CDR3 comprises 15 residues. J lost 4 bases, V lost 8 bases, and 11 bases had no gene match. From germline, CDR1 is LGHDT and CDR2 YNNKEL (reference sequence). Here the CDR3 reads CASRSSGSRGETQYF. The CDR3, as DNA: TGTGCCAGCCGGAGTAGCGGGAGTCGGGGAGAGACCCAGTACTTC.

A note on this clone: The sample carries other DNA sequences with the same CDR3. CDR3 sequence (DNA): TGTGCCATCAGTGAAGGTTCTGGAAACACCATATATTTT. Translation gives CAISEGSGNTIYF. The V call is TRBV10-3, the J call TRBJ1-3; no clear D. Germline V gene lookup returns CDR1 ENHRY and CDR2 SYGVKD. The V gene lost 3 bases and the J gene lost 1 base, with 4 bases spanning the gap. This CDR3 is built from 13 residues.